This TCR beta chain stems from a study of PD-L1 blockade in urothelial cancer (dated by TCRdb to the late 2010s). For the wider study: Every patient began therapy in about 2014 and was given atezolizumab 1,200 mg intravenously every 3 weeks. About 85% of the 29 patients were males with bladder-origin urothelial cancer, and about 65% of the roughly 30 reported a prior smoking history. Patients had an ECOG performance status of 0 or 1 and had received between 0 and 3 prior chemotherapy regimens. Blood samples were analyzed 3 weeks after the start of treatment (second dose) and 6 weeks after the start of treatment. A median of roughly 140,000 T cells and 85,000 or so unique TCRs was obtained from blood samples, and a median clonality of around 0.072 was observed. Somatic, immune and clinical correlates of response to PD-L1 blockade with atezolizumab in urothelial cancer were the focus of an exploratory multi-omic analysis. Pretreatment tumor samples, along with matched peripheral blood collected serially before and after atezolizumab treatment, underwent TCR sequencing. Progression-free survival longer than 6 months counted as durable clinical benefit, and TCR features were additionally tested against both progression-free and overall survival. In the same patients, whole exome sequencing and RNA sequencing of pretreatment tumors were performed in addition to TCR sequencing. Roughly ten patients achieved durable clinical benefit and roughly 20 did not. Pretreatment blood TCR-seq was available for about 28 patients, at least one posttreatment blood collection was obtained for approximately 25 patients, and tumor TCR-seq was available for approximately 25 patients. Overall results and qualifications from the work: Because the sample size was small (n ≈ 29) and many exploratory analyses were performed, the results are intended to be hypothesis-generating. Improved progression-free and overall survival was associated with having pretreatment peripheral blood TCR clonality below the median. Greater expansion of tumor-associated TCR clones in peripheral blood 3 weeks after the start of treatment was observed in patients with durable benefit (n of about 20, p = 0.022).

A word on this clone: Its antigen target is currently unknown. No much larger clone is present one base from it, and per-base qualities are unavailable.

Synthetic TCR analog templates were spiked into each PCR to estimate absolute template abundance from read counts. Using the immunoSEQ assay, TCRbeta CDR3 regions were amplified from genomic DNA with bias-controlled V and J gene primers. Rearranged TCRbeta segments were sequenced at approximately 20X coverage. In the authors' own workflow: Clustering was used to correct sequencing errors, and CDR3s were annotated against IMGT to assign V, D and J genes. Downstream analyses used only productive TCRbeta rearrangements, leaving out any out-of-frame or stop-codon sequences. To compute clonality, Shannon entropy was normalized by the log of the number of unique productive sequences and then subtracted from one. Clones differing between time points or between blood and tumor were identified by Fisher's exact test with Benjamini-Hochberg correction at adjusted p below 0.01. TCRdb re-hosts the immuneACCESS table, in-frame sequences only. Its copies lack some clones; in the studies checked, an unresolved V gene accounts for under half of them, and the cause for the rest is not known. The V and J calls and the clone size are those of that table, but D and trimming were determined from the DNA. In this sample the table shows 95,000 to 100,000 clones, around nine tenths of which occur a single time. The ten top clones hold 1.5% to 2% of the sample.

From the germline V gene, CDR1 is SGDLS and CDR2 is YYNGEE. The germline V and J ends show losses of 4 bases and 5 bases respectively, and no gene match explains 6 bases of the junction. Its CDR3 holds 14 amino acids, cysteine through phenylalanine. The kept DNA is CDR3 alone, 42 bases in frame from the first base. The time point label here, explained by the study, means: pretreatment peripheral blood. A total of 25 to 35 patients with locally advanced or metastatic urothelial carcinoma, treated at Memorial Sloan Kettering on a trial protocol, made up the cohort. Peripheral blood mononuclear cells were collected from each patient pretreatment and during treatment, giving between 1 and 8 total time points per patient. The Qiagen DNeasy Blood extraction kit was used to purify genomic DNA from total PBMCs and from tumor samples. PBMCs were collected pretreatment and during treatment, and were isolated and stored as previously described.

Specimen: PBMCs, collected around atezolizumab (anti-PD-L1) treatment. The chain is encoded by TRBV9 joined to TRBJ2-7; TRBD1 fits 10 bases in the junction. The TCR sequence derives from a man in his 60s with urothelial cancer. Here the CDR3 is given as CASSPPGTGDEQYF. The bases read TGTGCCAGCAGCCCACCCGGGACAGGGGACGAGCAGTACTTC.